This T cell receptor beta chain was identified during a study of blood T cell repertoires in COVID-19 (dated by TCRdb to the early 2020s). Background on the whole study: Collaborator samples came from the United States, Italy and Spain and covered acute and convalescent phases of COVID-19. The material from the prospective study consisted of cDNA or gDNA derived from T cells, B-cell-depleted T cells, or PBMCs. Deeply sampled blood TCRbeta repertoires from subjects exposed to, actively infected with, or recovered from COVID-19 were included in the dataset. The repertoires were released in a freely available public database meant as a resource for research on the immune response to SARS-CoV-2. Samples came from the ongoing ImmuneRACE study (first 160 participants) plus 1,254 subjects from 6 global collaborators. The sample metadata nearly always contained a de-identified subject ID, COVID-19 status, age in years and sex. Where available, HLA class I and class II types were taken from metadata supplied by the sample provider and were not determined by assay-based typing.

The immunoSEQ Assay, a bias-controlled multiplex PCR, was used to amplify TCRbeta CDR3 regions from genomic DNA. The published analysis was carried out like this. The number of nucleated cells in each sample was estimated by amplification of reference gene primers within the assay. Sequence reads were collapsed and filtered to measure the absolute abundance of every unique TCRbeta CDR3 rearrangement. For each sample, productive Simpson clonality was calculated as the square root of Simpson's diversity index over productive rearrangements. Held by TCRdb, this immuneACCESS table contains in-frame sequences only and omits some clones. Under half of the omission traces to an unresolved V gene where checked; the cause of the rest is unknown. V and J calls and clone size are as listed in that table; D and trimming were resolved from the DNA. The sample table lists 150,000 to 180,000 clones, roughly four fifths of them with a count of one. The ten largest clones add up to about 4% of the sample.

Collaborating institutions collected whole blood in K2EDTA tubes following their own protocols. For TCRbeta analysis, collaborators shipped samples in one of three forms: frozen whole blood, isolated PBMCs, or DNA extracted from either of those sample types. About this clone: What this receptor recognizes is not known. Per-base quality was not reported, and no clone a single base away is much larger than it.

Overall study outcomes, separate from this receptor: The quantity of clinical and demographic metadata differed by source and by participant and was supplied without curation.

Sequencing input: peripheral blood. This receptor was obtained from a woman at least 80 years old with acute or convalescent COVID-19.

The DNA reads TGTGCCAGCAGCTTAGAAACAGGGGTATCGGAAGGTCTTAACACTGAAGCTTTCTTT. Translated, it reads CASSLETGVSEGLNTEAFF. In this chain, TRBV11-3 is recombined with TRBJ1-1, with TRBD1 matching 7 junction bases. Compared with germline, V lacks 0 bases and J lacks 2 bases; bases without a gene match: 15. The CDR3 spans 19 residues, from the cysteine through the phenylalanine. The entry retains the CDR3 DNA only, 57 bases that are in frame from base 1. Per the germline V gene, SGHNT is the CDR1 and YENEEA is the CDR2.